This T cell receptor beta chain was sequenced during a study of blood T cell repertoires in COVID-19. Study-wide background: PBMCs, B-cell-depleted T cells, or T cells were the source of the cDNA or gDNA that made up the material.

The V and J ends lost 5 bases and 0 bases respectively, with 14 bases between them. CDR1 and CDR2 (germline): WSHSY, SAAADI. This CDR3 region has 16 residues. Original processing notes: Estimated nucleated cell counts came from reference gene primer amplification. Some clones are missing from TCRdb's copy, which holds only in-frame ones; the method was immunoSEQ multiplex PCR. Clone size and V and J calls were adopted from that table, with D and trimming inferred from the DNA. The sample includes a few hundred thousand clones, around 83% seen only once; the top ten take 1.4%. This sequence was found in a woman aged 40-49 years who had recovered from COVID-19. This sequence joins TRBV10-2 and TRBJ1-3, with D possibly being TRBD1 (6 bases). Sequenced: peripheral blood. The CDR3: CASSISTGFSGNTIYF. For the CDR3, the DNA is TGCGCCAGCAGTATATCGACAGGCTTCTCTGGAAACACCATATATTTT.